This TCR beta chain was identified in a study of OX40 agonist ivuxolimab in advanced cancers. General study results and limits: Both blood CD4+ and CD8+ T cells showed clonal growth by week 6 at 0.1 to 3.0 mg/kg. There were, on average, more expanded clones in CD8+ T cells than in CD4+.

The J segment lost 6 bases and the V segment lost 6 bases, leaving 4 bases of the junction unmatched. CDR1 and CDR2 from the germline V gene are LNHDA and SQIVND (reference sequence). The CDR3 has 14 amino acids. As for this clone: Antigen specificity is unknown.

Measured with immunoSEQ multiplex PCR; TCRdb has only the in-frame clones, and not every one. The table shows fewer than 6,000 clones, with roughly 90% occurring only once. The sample was CD4+ or CD8+ T cells sorted from blood, taken in a trial of the OX40 agonist ivuxolimab. J is TRBJ2-1 and V is TRBV19; 11 bases are a match to TRBD2. This TCR derives from an adult with an advanced solid tumor such as melanoma, head and neck, liver or kidney cancer. CDR3 nucleotides: TGTGCCAGTAGGGAACTAGCGGGAGTCAATGAGCAGTTCTTC. It translates to CASRELAGVNEQFF.